These 23 T cell receptor beta chains came from one sample sequenced in a study of identifying expanded T cells in peripheral blood (dated by TCRdb to the late 2010s). The library relied on the immunoSEQ multiplex PCR assay. TCRdb limited this immuneACCESS table to in-frame rearrangements with V and J called. A share of clones is missing; checked studies link under half to unresolved V genes, and the rest is unexplained. The sample table records approximately 100,000 clones; about nine tenths of these occur just once. In total, the top ten clones hold about 4% of the sample. The sample was blood. The receptor source for this set is a person aged 18 to 75 in good health.

The rearrangement joins TRBV5-8 to TRBJ1-5, with 10 bases lining up with TRBD1. The J segment lost 4 bases and the V segment lost 4 bases, leaving 5 bases of the junction unmatched. The CDR3 spans 15 residues. In germline, CDR1 is SGHTS, CDR2 YDEGEE. The CDR3 here is CASSRGTGENQPQHF. Here the CDR3 DNA reads TGTGCCAGCAGCAGGGGGACAGGGGAAAATCAGCCCCAGCATTTT.

The chain is built from TRBV19 and TRBJ2-3; 15 bases match TRBD2. The CDR3 covers 19 residues. Looked up from germline, CDR1 is LNHDA and CDR2 is SQIVND (reference sequence). Trimming took 3 bases from V and 6 from J; bases not matched to a gene: 13. The CDR3 sequence: CASSIRLPGLAGGSDTQYF. The CDR3 DNA follows: TGTGCCAGTAGTATCCGCTTACCGGGACTAGCGGGAGGAAGCGATACGCAGTATTTT. The full variable domain, completed using reference TRBV19 and TRBJ2-3, is DGGITQSPKYLFRKEGQNVTLSCEQNLNHDAMYWYRQDPGQGLRLIYYSQIVNDFQKGDIAEGYSVSREKKESFPLTVTSAQKNPTAFYLCASSIRLPGLAGGSDTQYFGPGTRLTVL.

The chain combines TRBV5-4 with TRBJ1-5; D is ambiguous. V gave up 3 bases and J gave up 8 bases, with 15 bases separating them. This CDR3 is 14 amino acids long. Germline assignment: CDR1 SGHNT and CDR2 YYREEE (reference sequence). The chain's CDR3 is CASSSSGGEEPQHF. CDR3 coding DNA: TGTGCCAGCAGCTCCTCAGGTGGGGAAGAGCCCCAGCATTTT.

V and J are TRBV25-1 and TRBJ2-7; 7 nucleotides align to TRBD1. J lost 5 bases, V lost 4 bases, and 8 bases had no gene match. Germline V gives CDR1 MGHDK, CDR2 SYGVNS. The CDR3 is 14 residues long. CDR3 sequence (DNA): TGTGCCAGCAGTGCCACAGGGGAAGCGGACGAGCAGTACTTC. As protein: CASSATGEADEQYF.

This sequence joins TRBV7-9 and TRBJ2-1, with D hard to call. The CDR3 covers 12 residues. Deletions cut 1 base from V and 12 bases from J, with 10 bases between. Germline CDR1 and CDR2: SEHNR and FQNEAQ (reference sequence). The CDR3 nucleotides read TGTGCCAGCAGCTTAGGTGTGAATCTGCAGTTCTTC. Its translation is CASSLGVNLQFF.

The chain recombines TRBV5-1 with TRBJ2-5; 9 bases are shared with TRBD1. V lost 4 bases and J lost 5; bases outside the gene matches: 12. The CDR3 length is 16 residues. In germline, CDR1 is SGHRS, CDR2 YFSETQ. The DNA for the CDR3 is TGCGCCAGCAGCCCAAGGCCGGGACAGGGAGGGGAGACCCAGTACTTC. Translated: CASSPRPGQGGETQYF.

V gene TRBV30 combines with J gene TRBJ2-3, with TRBD1 identical over 11 bases. Germline V gene lookup returns CDR1 GTSNPN and CDR2 SVGIG (reference sequence). V lost 4 bases to trimming and J lost 4 bases; unmatched junction nucleotides: 4. The CDR3 loop spans 14 amino acids. CDR3 residues: CAWTPGQGADTQYF. In DNA, the CDR3 is TGTGCCTGGACCCCGGGACAGGGGGCAGATACGCAGTATTTT.

This chain uses TRBV4-3 with TRBJ2-7, with D tentatively TRBD1 (5 bases). V dropped 0 bases and J dropped 1 base, with 10 bases sitting between them. The CDR3 is made up of 15 amino acids. Per germline, CDR1 LGHNA and CDR2 YSLEER. The CDR3 spells CASSQDDSNSYEQYF. CDR3 sequence (DNA): TGCGCCAGCAGCCAAGATGACAGCAATTCCTACGAGCAGTACTTC.

With respect to this clone: Germline is not matched at one junction end, which may reflect a read error. The sample contains more than one DNA sequence encoding this CDR3. This rearrangement joins TRBV5-1 to TRBJ2-7; tentative D call: TRBD2 (6 bases). Germline CDR1 SGHRS, CDR2 YFSETQ. The length of the CDR3 is 13 residues. CDR3 coding DNA: TGCGCCAGCAGCTTGGCCGCGGGGTACGAGCAGTATTTC. As protein: CASSLAAGYEQYF.

The J gene is TRBJ2-5, the V gene TRBV6-1, with TRBD2 identical over 8 bases. The CDR3 spans 12 residues. The V gene's germline CDR1 is MNHNS and CDR2 SASEGT. The trim removed 10 bases at V and 5 bases at J, leaving 6 bases unmatched. CDR3 bases: TGTGCCACCCGGGAGGGCGGGGAGACCCAGTACTTC. As protein: CATREGGETQYF.

The rearrangement uses TRBV30 and TRBJ1-3; 8 bases agree with TRBD1. The CDR3 length is 15 residues. Germline lookup yields CDR1 GTSNPN and CDR2 SVGIG (reference sequence). V was pared by 2 bases and J by 0 bases, with 3 bases of the junction left unmatched. CDR3 protein: CAWSLDRVSGNTIYF. CDR3 DNA: TGTGCCTGGAGTTTGGACAGGGTCTCTGGAAACACCATATATTTT.

With respect to this clone: This sample includes further DNA sequences coding for the same CDR3. This sequence joins TRBV4-3 and TRBJ2-4, with TRBD2 identical over 8 bases. Per germline, CDR1 LGHNA and CDR2 YSLEER. With V trimmed by 2 bases and J by 0 bases, 9 bases remained unmatched. The CDR3 length is 18 residues. CDR3 residues: CASSQSTGTRLAKNIQYF. DNA for the CDR3: TGCGCCAGCAGCCAATCGACCGGGACTAGGCTAGCCAAAAACATTCAGTACTTC.

The chain joins TRBV28 to TRBJ1-3; the D is unclear. The germline V gene encodes CDR1 MDHEN and CDR2 SYDVKM. This CDR3 is built from 16 residues. Between the trimmed V and J ends, which lost 1 base and 0 bases, there was a span of 10 bases. The CDR3 DNA sequence: TGTGCCAGCAGTTTATCAGTGGCTTCCTCTGGAAACACCATATATTTT. It is translated as CASSLSVASSGNTIYF.

The chain is built from TRBV9 and TRBJ2-1; D is ambiguous. V was clipped by 0 bases and J by 0 bases, with 4 bases between them. The CDR3 spans 14 residues. Germline V gives CDR1 SGDLS, CDR2 YYNGEE. The CDR3 is CASSVEPSYNEQFF. CDR3 in DNA: TGTGCCAGCAGCGTAGAACCCTCCTACAATGAGCAGTTCTTC.

The rearrangement uses TRBV2 and TRBJ2-3; 9 bases line up with TRBD2. Per germline, CDR1 SNHLY and CDR2 FYNNEI. This CDR3 spans 15 amino acids. J gave up 0 bases and V 5 bases, and 3 bases lay outside the gene matches. This CDR3 reads CASSLAGQSTDTQYF. The CDR3 region has the DNA TGTGCCAGCAGTCTAGCGGGACAGAGCACAGATACGCAGTATTTT.

V gene TRBV4-1 combines with J gene TRBJ2-5; 9 positions agree with TRBD1. V lost 4 bases to trimming and J lost 5 bases; unmatched junction nucleotides: 5. CDR3 length: 14 amino acids. Looked up from germline, CDR1 is MGHRA and CDR2 is YSYEKL. The DNA of the CDR3 is TGCGCCAGCAGCCTACAGGGGGCGGGGGAGACCCAGTACTTC. It translates to CASSLQGAGETQYF.

This chain uses TRBV4-1 with TRBJ2-7; either TRBD1 or TRBD2 may supply D (5 bases each). Trimming took off 3 bases at V and 0 bases at J, with 9 bases between the two ends. The CDR3 runs to 14 residues. The V gene's germline CDR1 is MGHRA and CDR2 YSYEKL. The CDR3 DNA sequence: TGCGCCAGCAGCCAGAGAGGGACCTCCTACGAGCAGTACTTC. As protein: CASSQRGTSYEQYF.

The rearrangement uses TRBV2 and TRBJ1-1, with D unclear. The CDR3 is 10 amino acids. Trimming took 7 bases from V and 8 from J, leaving 8 bases between them. Germline values: CDR1 SNHLY, CDR2 FYNNEI. DNA of the CDR3: TGTGCCAGCAAGGGTTTGGAAGCTTTCTTT. Residues: CASKGLEAFF.

This chain joins TRBV30 and TRBJ2-3; a weak D match, TRBD1 (6 bases). Germline CDR1 GTSNPN, CDR2 SVGIG (reference sequence). V was clipped by 4 bases and J by 1 base, with 9 bases between them. The CDR3 runs to 13 residues. CDR3 sequence: CAWTSGGTDTQYF. In nucleotides, the CDR3 is TGTGCCTGGACATCAGGGGGCACAGATACGCAGTATTTT.

CDR3 bases: TGTGCCTGGAGTGTAACTAGCCCTGGGAATGAGCAGTTCTTC. Protein: CAWSVTSPGNEQFF. V usage is TRBV30 and J usage is TRBJ2-1; a weak D match, TRBD2 (6 bases). The CDR3 runs 14 residues. V was shortened by 0 bases and J by 7 bases, with 13 bases between the two germline ends. Germline assignment: CDR1 GTSNPN and CDR2 SVGIG (reference sequence).

The sample holds one count of this clone. The J gene is TRBJ1-5, the V gene TRBV7-9; D is unresolved. Germline CDR1 and CDR2: SEHNR and FQNEAQ (reference sequence). Trimming removed 4 bases from V and 0 bases from J, with 13 bases in between. This CDR3 region has 16 residues. The CDR3: CASSSWATYSNQPQHF. The CDR3 DNA is TGTGCCAGCAGCTCGTGGGCTACTTATAGCAATCAGCCCCAGCATTTT.

The rearrangement links TRBV11-2 to TRBJ2-3; D not certain. In germline, CDR1 is SGHAT, CDR2 FQNNGV. V was cut by 3 bases and J by 4 bases, with 8 bases left in between. CDR3 length: 13 amino acids. The DNA for the CDR3 is TGTGCCAGCAGCTTTACCTATTCAGATACGCAGTATTTT. Residues: CASSFTYSDTQYF.

The chain's CDR3 is CASSLAGEPADTQYF. The CDR3 DNA reads as TGTGCCAGCAGCCTAGCGGGAGAGCCAGCAGATACGCAGTATTTT. The rearrangement links TRBV6-4 to TRBJ2-3; 10 nucleotides align to TRBD2. This CDR3 is built from 15 residues. After removal of 6 bases from V and 4 bases from J, the junction contained 7 bases not matched to a gene. Germline V CDR1 and CDR2: MRHNA, SNTAGT.